The text below deals with one TCR beta chain. The data derive from a study of identical twins. CDR1 and CDR2 from the germline V gene are MNHEY and SVGEGT. The J segment lost 0 bases and the V segment lost 0 bases, leaving 16 bases of the junction unmatched. CDR3 size: 23 residues. Each CDR3 protein is one row after TCRdb ran MiXCR on the 5' RACE reads. In the table there are 690,000 or so distinct CDR3 sequences, 8.6% of which are singletons. A further study also used this sample, focusing on yellow fever vaccine responses in identical twins.

The V call is TRBV6-2 or TRBV6-3, the J call TRBJ2-2; 13 nucleotides match TRBD2. The sequenced material came from PBMCs. This TCR came from a young woman in good health. For the CDR3, the DNA is TGTGCCAGCAGTTACTCGATTTATGTACCGGGACTAGCGGGATACGCGAACACCGGGGAGCTGTTTTTT. As protein: CASSYSIYVPGLAGYANTGELFF.